A selection of T cell receptor beta chains follows, all from one sample in a study of blood T cells in healthy people across ages. A single record per CDR3 protein comes from TCRdb applying MiXCR to the 5' RACE reads. The profile shows roughly 2 million distinct CDR3 sequences, around 48% of them singletons. Sequencing input: blood. The source is a middle-aged woman in good health. Both conserved end residues are part of each CDR3. A D gene is named only where the DNA matches it firmly. Some rows have no size entry. The others give once, few or many, or a class for an expanded clone.

>-|TRBV29-1|TRBJ1-4|-
CSGGEAFNEKLFF
TGCAGCGGGGGAGAGGCGTTTAATGAAAAACTGTTTTTT
>once|TRBV4-3|TRBJ2-3|-
CASSQEAFGIDTQYF
TGCGCCAGCAGCCAAGAAGCGTTCGGGATAGATACGCAGTATTTT
>-|TRBV7-9|TRBJ1-1|-
CASSLGDHTEAFF
TGTGCCAGCAGCCTGGGGGATCACACTGAAGCTTTCTTT
>-|TRBV12-3/TRBV12-4|TRBJ2-3|-
CASSPRGASGTDTQYF
TGTGCCAGCAGTCCCCGGGGGGCCTCCGGCACAGATACGCAGTATTTT
>few|TRBV27|TRBJ2-7|TRBD1
CASSSPGDRLGNEQYF
TGTGCCAGCAGTTCCCCAGGGGACAGGCTAGGCAACGAGCAGTACTTC
>once|TRBV7-9|TRBJ1-1|-
CASSLPAGNTEAFF
TGTGCCAGCAGCCTCCCAGCAGGGAACACTGAAGCTTTCTTT
>-|TRBV29-1|TRBJ2-3|-
CSVDGGNRGTDTRYF
TGCAGCGTTGACGGAGGGAATCGGGGCACAGATACGCGGTATTTT
>-|TRBV5-1|TRBJ2-5|-
CASSYLTEKTNEQYF
TGCGCCAGCAGCTATCTGACAGAAAAAACAAATGAGCAGTACTTC
>few|TRBV4-2|TRBJ2-3|TRBD2
CASSQGEAGRDTDTQYF
TGTGCCAGCAGCCAAGGGGAAGCGGGGCGGGACACAGATACGCAGTATTTT
>-|TRBV6-2/TRBV6-3|TRBJ2-7|TRBD1
CASSGTGRGYEQYF
TGTGCCAGCAGCGGGACAGGGAGAGGCTACGAGCAGTACTTC
>few|TRBV27|TRBJ1-2|-
CASSATKLYGYTF
TGTGCCAGCAGTGCCACAAAACTCTATGGCTACACCTTC
>-|TRBV29-1|TRBJ2-7|TRBD2
CSADREGDSYEQYF
TGCAGCGCTGATCGGGAGGGGGACTCCTACGAGCAGTACTTC
>-|TRBV28|TRBJ2-5|-
CASRDYRDPQETQYF
TGTGCCAGCAGAGATTACAGGGATCCACAAGAGACCCAGTACTTC
>few|TRBV14|TRBJ1-2|-
CASSQAHYNYGYTF
TGTGCCAGCAGCCAAGCTCATTACAACTATGGCTACACCTTC
>-|TRBV12-3/TRBV12-4|TRBJ2-7|TRBD2
CASSLFGGGSFSYEQYF
TGTGCCAGCAGTTTATTCGGCGGGGGGTCATTCTCCTACGAGCAGTACTTC
>few|TRBV20-1|TRBJ2-1|TRBD1
CSAGRQGFYNEQFF
TGCAGTGCTGGAAGACAGGGCTTCTACAATGAGCAGTTCTTC
>few|TRBV9|TRBJ2-1|TRBD2
CASSRSGGKGNEQFF
TGTGCCAGCAGCCGTAGCGGGGGGAAAGGGAATGAGCAGTTCTTC
>few|TRBV7-2|TRBJ2-1|TRBD2
CASNELAGANEQFF
TGTGCCAGCAACGAATTAGCGGGGGCGAATGAGCAGTTCTTC
>-|TRBV5-6|TRBJ2-3|-
CASSQTGRISTDTQYF
TGTGCCAGCAGCCAAACTGGACGGATTAGCACAGATACGCAGTATTTT
>-|TRBV27|TRBJ2-5|-
CPLRWKTQYF
TGTCCCCTCCGCTGGAAGACCCAGTACTTC
>-|TRBV4-1|TRBJ2-5|TRBD1
CASSRGTGLDAQYF
TGCGCCAGCAGCCGCGGGACAGGGCTTGACGCCCAGTACTTC
>-|TRBV5-5|TRBJ2-4|TRBD2
CASSRPGAGGPVTKNIQYF
TGTGCCAGCAGTCGCCCGGGGGCGGGGGGGCCAGTAACCAAAAACATTCAGTACTTC
>-|TRBV7-2|TRBJ1-4|-
CASSLGAGFEEKLFF
TGTGCCAGCAGCTTAGGGGCAGGGTTTGAGGAAAAACTGTTTTTT
>few|TRBV6-6|TRBJ2-3|TRBD1
CASSSYRGPPGDTQYF
TGTGCCAGCAGTTCTTACAGGGGGCCTCCGGGGGATACGCAGTATTTT
>-|TRBV25-1|TRBJ1-4|-
CASSDPAGTNEKLFF
TGTGCCAGCAGTGATCCCGCTGGAACTAATGAAAAACTGTTTTTT
>once|TRBV4-1|TRBJ1-2|TRBD1
CASSQELQGFYGYTF
TGCGCCAGCAGCCAGGAACTACAGGGGTTTTATGGCTACACCTTC
>many|TRBV29-1|TRBJ2-1|-
CSVEIWDSSYNEQFF
TGCAGCGTTGAAATTTGGGATAGCTCCTACAATGAGCAGTTCTTC
>-|TRBV27|TRBJ1-6|TRBD1
CASSLSQGGSSPLHF
TGTGCCAGCAGTTTATCGCAGGGGGGTTCTTCACCCCTCCACTTT
>-|TRBV6-1|TRBJ1-2|TRBD1
CASRDGTGLGYTF
TGTGCCAGCAGAGACGGGACAGGGCTTGGCTACACCTTC
>-|TRBV7-8|TRBJ2-7|-
CASSPLRGSNEQYF
TGTGCCAGCAGCCCTTTGCGGGGTAGCAACGAGCAGTACTTC
>-|TRBV20-1|TRBJ2-3|TRBD2
CSARLAGGSSSTDTQYF
TGCAGTGCTCGACTAGCGGGGGGGTCCTCTAGCACAGATACGCAGTATTTT
>few|TRBV29-1|TRBJ2-1|TRBD1
CSVEKDRGINEQFF
TGCAGCGTTGAAAAGGACAGGGGGATTAATGAGCAGTTCTTC